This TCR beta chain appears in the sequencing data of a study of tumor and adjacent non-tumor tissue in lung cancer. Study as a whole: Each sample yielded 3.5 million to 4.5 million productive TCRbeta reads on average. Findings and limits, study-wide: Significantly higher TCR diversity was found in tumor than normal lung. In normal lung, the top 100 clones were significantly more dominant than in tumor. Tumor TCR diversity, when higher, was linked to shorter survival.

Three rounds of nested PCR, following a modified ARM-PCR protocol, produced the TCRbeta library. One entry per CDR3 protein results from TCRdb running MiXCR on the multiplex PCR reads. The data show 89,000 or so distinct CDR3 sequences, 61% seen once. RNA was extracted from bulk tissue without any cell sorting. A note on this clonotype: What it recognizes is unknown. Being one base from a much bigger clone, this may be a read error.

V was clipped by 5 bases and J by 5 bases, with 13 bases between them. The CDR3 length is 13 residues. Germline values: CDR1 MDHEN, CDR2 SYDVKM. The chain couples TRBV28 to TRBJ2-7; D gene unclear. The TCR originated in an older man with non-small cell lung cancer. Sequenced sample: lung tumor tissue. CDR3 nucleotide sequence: TGTGCCAGCAGTCCCGTAGTTAGGGACGAGCAGTACTTC. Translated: CASSPVVRDEQYF.